The sequence of this TCR beta chain was determined in a study of shared clonotypes between healthy human individuals. Findings of the study overall: Naive CD4 clonotype sharing across a handful of donors was approximately 5.2%.

This CDR3 region has 16 residues. Germline CDR1 SGHKS, CDR2 YYEKEE (reference sequence). J was trimmed by 9 bases and V by 0 bases; bases with no gene match: 10. Deep-level settings were used for running the assay. The assay was immunoSEQ multiplex PCR, and TCRdb's table has in-frame clones only and misses some. The sample consists of about 1.1 million clones, approximately 77% of them appearing once. Concerning this clone: What it recognizes is unknown.

The sequence was obtained from a man aged 18 to 30 in good health. Some clones in this sample may be carry-over from other donors' samples. The rearrangement joins TRBV5-5 to TRBJ1-5; 9 positions match TRBD1. What was sequenced was memory CD4+ T cells from PBMCs. Indicated subset: CD45RA-negative fraction. CDR3 in amino acids: CASSLGTGAVVGPQHF. The CDR3 region has the DNA TGTGCCAGCAGCTTGGGGACAGGGGCCGTGGTCGGGCCCCAGCATTTT.